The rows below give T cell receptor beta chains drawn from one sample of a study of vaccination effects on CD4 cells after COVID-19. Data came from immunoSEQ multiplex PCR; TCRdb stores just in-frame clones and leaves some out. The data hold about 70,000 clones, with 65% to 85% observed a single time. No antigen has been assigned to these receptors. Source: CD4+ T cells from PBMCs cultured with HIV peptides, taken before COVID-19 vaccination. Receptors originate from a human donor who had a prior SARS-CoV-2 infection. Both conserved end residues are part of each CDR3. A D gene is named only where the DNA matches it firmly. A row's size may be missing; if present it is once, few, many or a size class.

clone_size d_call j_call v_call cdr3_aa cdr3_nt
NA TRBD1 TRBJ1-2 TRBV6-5 CASRLTGGLGYTF TGTGCCAGCAGACTCACAGGGGGCCTTGGCTACACCTTC
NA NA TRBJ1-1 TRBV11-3 CASSLRGRAEAFF TGTGCCAGCAGCTTAAGGGGCAGGGCTGAAGCTTTCTTT
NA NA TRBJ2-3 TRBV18 CASSPKSTDTQYF TGTGCCAGCTCACCAAAAAGCACAGATACGCAGTATTTT
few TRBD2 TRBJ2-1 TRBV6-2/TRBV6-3 CASSYFAGDLNEQFF TGTGCCAGCAGTTACTTTGCGGGAGATCTCAATGAGCAGTTCTTC
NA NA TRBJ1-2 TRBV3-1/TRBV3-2 CASSQRRFVGRLNYGYTF TGTGCCAGCAGCCAAAGGAGATTTGTGGGCCGACTAAACTATGGCTACACCTTC
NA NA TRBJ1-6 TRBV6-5 CASRGPSSYNSPLHF TGTGCCAGCAGGGGGCCAAGCTCCTATAATTCACCCCTCCACTTT
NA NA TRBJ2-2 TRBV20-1 CSASRGMTGGNTGELFF TGCAGTGCGAGTCGGGGTATGACAGGTGGAAACACCGGGGAGCTGTTTTTT
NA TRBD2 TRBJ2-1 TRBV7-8 CASSLGLAGGLWNEQFF TGTGCCAGCAGCCTGGGACTAGCGGGAGGGCTGTGGAATGAGCAGTTCTTC
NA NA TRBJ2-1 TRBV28 CASTGVGFTYNEQFF TGTGCCAGCACCGGCGTCGGGTTTACCTACAATGAGCAGTTCTTC
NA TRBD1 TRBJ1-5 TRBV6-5 CASKKTGGNQPQHF TGTGCCAGCAAGAAGACAGGGGGCAATCAGCCCCAGCATTTT
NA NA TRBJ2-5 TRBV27 CASSPARFRETQYF TGTGCCAGCAGTCCCGCTCGATTCAGGGAGACCCAGTACTTC
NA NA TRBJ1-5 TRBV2 CASKGEGQPQHF TGTGCCAGTAAAGGGGAGGGGCAGCCCCAGCATTTT
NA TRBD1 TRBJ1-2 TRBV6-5 CASTSGTAAYGYTF TGTGCCAGCACCTCCGGGACAGCCGCTTATGGCTACACCTTC
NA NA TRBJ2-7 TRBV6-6 CASRGLIADHEQYF TGTGCCAGCAGAGGACTGATAGCGGACCACGAGCAGTACTTC
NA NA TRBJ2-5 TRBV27 CASSITRRAQETQYF TGTGCCAGCAGTATAACTAGACGGGCCCAAGAGACCCAGTACTTC